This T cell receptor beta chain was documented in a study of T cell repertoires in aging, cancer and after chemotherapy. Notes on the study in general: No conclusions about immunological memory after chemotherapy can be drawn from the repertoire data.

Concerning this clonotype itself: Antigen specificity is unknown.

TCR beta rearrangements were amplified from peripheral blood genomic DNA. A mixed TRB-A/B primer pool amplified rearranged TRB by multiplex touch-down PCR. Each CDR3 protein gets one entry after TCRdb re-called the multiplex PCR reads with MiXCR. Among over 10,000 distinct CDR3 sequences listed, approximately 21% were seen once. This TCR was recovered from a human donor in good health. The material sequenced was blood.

The DNA of the CDR3 is TGTGCCAGCCGGACAGGGGGCGCTTCCTACGAGCAGTACTTC. Its protein is CASRTGGASYEQYF. The chain uses TRBV2 and TRBJ2-7; 11 positions agree with TRBD1. Germline V gives CDR1 SNHLY, CDR2 FYNNEI. V shed 8 bases and J 1 base; nucleotides not matched to a gene: 4. This CDR3 contains 14 residues.